A single sample is the source of the 18 T cell receptor beta chains below, sequenced in a study of sequential checkpoint blockade in melanoma. Libraries were prepared by immunoSEQ multiplex PCR; TCRdb keeps only in-frame clonotypes and omits some of them. The table records roughly 5,100 clones, less than 20% of them present only once. Treatment indicated: randomized to nivolumab then ipilimumab (arm A) or the reverse (arm B). The sample consisted of tumor tissue (inferred from file names), taken from a patient given nivolumab and ipilimumab in sequence. The receptors stem from a human donor with melanoma.

This clone appeared many times. The rearrangement uses TRBV7-7 and TRBJ1-2, with a weak D call TRBD1 (5 bases). This CDR3 comprises 15 residues. Trimming shortened V by 5 bases and J by 8 bases, and 21 bases separated the two germline ends. The V gene's germline CDR1 is SSHAT and CDR2 FNYEAQ (reference sequence). CDR3 in amino acids: CASSLFRPRQGGYTF. In DNA, the CDR3 is TGTGCCAGCAGCCTCTTCCGTCCCAGGCAGGGAGGCTACACCTTC.

J is TRBJ2-3 and V is TRBV6-8; possibly TRBD1 for D (6 bases). Germline V gene sequence: CDR1 MNHGY, CDR2 SAAAGT. V gave up 5 bases and J gave up 0 bases, with 15 bases separating them. This CDR3 spans 16 amino acids. The CDR3 DNA sequence: TGTGCCAGCAGTGACGTCGATGGGGGCAGCACAGATACGCAGTATTTT. This codes for CASSDVDGGSTDTQYF.

This clone turned up a few times. This chain joins TRBV30 and TRBJ1-6; no definite D call. The CDR3 is 14 residues long. Germline lookup yields CDR1 GTSNPN and CDR2 SVGIG (reference sequence). The V end lost 0 bases, the J end lost 10 bases, and 13 bases lay between the germline ends. The CDR3 DNA reads as TGTGCCTGGAGTGTACGGGGATTGGAGTCACCCCTCCACTTT. Residues: CAWSVRGLESPLHF. The full variable domain, in which reference TRBV30 and TRBJ1-6 provide the parts outside the CDR3, is SQTIHQWPATLVQPVGSPLSLECTVEGTSNPNLYWYRQAAGRGLQLLFYSVGIGQISSEVPQNLSASRPQDRQFILSSKKLLLSDSGFYLCAWSVRGLESPLHFGNGTRLTVT.

Turning to this clone: The read is 1 residue too short to cover the CDR3 end, so that end is filled in from the germline J gene. The chain employs TRBV6-1 and TRBJ2-3; a possible D gene is TRBD2 (5 bases). Trimming removed 1 base at V and 3 bases at J, with 11 bases between. Germline V gene sequence: CDR1 MNHNS, CDR2 SASEGT. The CDR3 has 15 amino acids. This chain's CDR3 is CASSEVRLATDTQYF. The CDR3 bases that were read are TGTGCCAGCAGTGAAGTCCGGTTAGCGACAGATACGCAGTAT.

This clone turned up a few times. The rearrangement joins TRBV11-3 to TRBJ2-7, with D unresolved. The ends were cut back, 5 bases at V and 3 bases at J, with 17 bases in the middle. Germline V gene data show CDR1 as SGHNT and CDR2 as YENEEA. The CDR3 contains 15 residues. CDR3 residues: CASSPDVGRDYEQYF. The CDR3 DNA follows: TGTGCCAGCAGCCCCGACGTGGGCCGAGACTACGAGCAGTACTTC.

The chain is built from TRBV30 and TRBJ2-5; a possible D gene is TRBD2 (5 bases). This CDR3 region has 13 residues. V lost 0 bases and J 2 bases, leaving 7 bases between the germline ends. The germline V gene encodes CDR1 GTSNPN and CDR2 SVGIG (reference sequence). The DNA for the CDR3 is TGTGCCTGGAGTGTGGACTCGCAAGAGACCCAGTACTTC. Its protein product is CAWSVDSQETQYF.

The chain combines TRBV30 with TRBJ1-1; 8 positions agree with TRBD1. Per the germline V gene, CDR1 is GTSNPN and CDR2 is SVGIG (reference sequence). The V segment lost 4 bases and the J segment 4 bases; nucleotides outside the gene matches: 14. The length of the CDR3 is 16 residues. The CDR3, as DNA: TGTGCCTGGACGTTCCCCTGGGACAGGATTGGCACTGAAGCTTTCTTT. This gives the protein CAWTFPWDRIGTEAFF.

CDR3 residues: CATSSAGTGLDQPQHF. DNA for the CDR3: TGTGCCACCAGCAGCGCCGGGACAGGGTTAGATCAGCCCCAGCATTTT. J is TRBJ1-5 and V is TRBV15; 9 bases map to TRBD1. V was pared by 3 bases and J by 5 bases, with 8 bases of the junction left unmatched. The germline V gene encodes CDR1 LNHNV and CDR2 YYDKDF (reference sequence). The CDR3 sequence is 16 residues long.

The gene calls are TRBV10-2 and TRBJ1-6; 8 positions agree with TRBD1. CDR1 and CDR2 from the germline V gene are WSHSY and SAAADI. Trimming cost V 5 bases and J 7 bases; bases outside gene matches: 7. The CDR3 length is 15 residues. The DNA of the CDR3 is TGCGCCAGCAGTTCTCAGGGGGCGAGGAATTCACCCCTCCACTTT. Translation gives CASSSQGARNSPLHF.

The table lists this clone with many counts. The J gene is TRBJ2-7, the V gene TRBV11-3; D may be TRBD1 or TRBD2 (5 bases each). Per the germline V gene, CDR1 is SGHNT and CDR2 is YENEEA. CDR3 length equals 14 residues. V lost 4 bases, J lost 1 base, and 11 bases lay in between. The CDR3 nucleotides are TGTGCCAGCAGCTCCGGTGGGGGATCCTACGAGCAGTACTTC. Amino acid sequence: CASSSGGGSYEQYF.

Ten or more counts support this clone. Here the CDR3 DNA reads TGTGCCATCAGTGAGGTCTCGGCAGATACGCAGTATTTT. This sequence encodes CAISEVSADTQYF. The chain joins TRBV10-3 to TRBJ2-3; D gene uncertain. The CDR3 is 13 amino acids. CDR1 ENHRY and CDR2 SYGVKD come from the germline V gene. Trimming cost V 2 bases and J 4 bases, with 7 bases left between them.

The V and J genes are TRBV28 and TRBJ1-2; maybe TRBD1 (5 bases). Germline loops: CDR1 MDHEN, CDR2 SYDVKM. V lost 6 bases and J 5 bases, leaving 13 bases between the germline ends. The CDR3 runs 13 residues. The DNA of the CDR3 is TGTGCCAGCAGCCCGGGGGGGGTTTATGGCTACACCTTC. It is translated as CASSPGGVYGYTF.

The gene calls are TRBV19 and TRBJ2-1; D gene uncertain. Looked up from germline, CDR1 is LNHDA and CDR2 is SQIVND (reference sequence). The CDR3 length is 14 residues. Deletions cut 8 bases from V and 2 bases from J, with 13 bases between. In DNA form, the CDR3 reads TGTGCCAGTCGAGAGGACCACACCTACAATGAGCAGTTCTTC. This gives the protein CASREDHTYNEQFF.

In its sample, this clone was seen a few times. The chain has TRBV4-1 and TRBJ1-5; D is unresolved. V was clipped by 2 bases and J by 0 bases, with 8 bases between them. The germline CDR1 and CDR2 sequences are MGHRA and YSYEKL. The CDR3 contains 15 residues. The CDR3 DNA sequence: TGCGCCAGCAGCCAATACTCAAATAGCAATCAGCCCCAGCATTTT. Translated: CASSQYSNSNQPQHF.

The V and J genes are TRBV11-3 and TRBJ1-4; the D gene is possibly TRBD1 (6 bases). Germline lookup yields CDR1 SGHNT and CDR2 YENEEA. V was clipped by 3 bases and J by 8 bases, with 19 bases between them. The CDR3 is 16 residues long. CDR3 sequence reads: CASSLSTGSGREKLFF. CDR3 bases: TGTGCCAGCAGCTTGAGCACAGGGTCGGGACGAGAAAAACTGTTTTTT.

This clone showed up just once. The rearrangement links TRBV19 to TRBJ2-3; D is perhaps TRBD1 (6 bases). This CDR3 contains 12 residues. Germline assignment: CDR1 LNHDA and CDR2 SQIVND (reference sequence). Trimming cost V 6 bases and J 6 bases, with 10 bases left between them. The CDR3 region is CASRQGGDTQYF. The CDR3 coding sequence is TGTGCCAGTAGACAGGGTGGGGATACGCAGTATTTT.

The chain has TRBV30 and TRBJ1-5; TRBD1 agrees at 7 bases. The CDR3 has 13 residues. The V segment lost 0 bases and the J segment 6 bases; nucleotides outside the gene matches: 2. Germline values: CDR1 GTSNPN, CDR2 SVGIG (reference sequence). CDR3 sequence: CAWSVQGSQPQHF. CDR3 DNA sequence: TGTGCCTGGAGTGTACAGGGGTCTCAGCCCCAGCATTTT.

This clone was observed a handful of times. The rearrangement links TRBV28 to TRBJ2-2; a possible D gene is TRBD1 (5 bases). V lost 3 bases to trimming and J lost 5 bases, with 10 bases between them. Germline V gives CDR1 MDHEN, CDR2 SYDVKM. The CDR3 is 14 residues long. The CDR3 here is CASSLGQVTGELFF. The CDR3, as DNA: TGTGCCAGCAGTTTGGGGCAGGTAACCGGGGAGCTGTTTTTT.